This TCR beta chain was recorded in a study of blood T cell repertoires in COVID-19. Study at large: Collection of acute and convalescent COVID-19 samples took place in the United States, Italy and Spain. T cells, B-cell-depleted T cells, or PBMCs supplied cDNA or gDNA.

Source study methods: The authors estimated nucleated cell counts from reference gene primer amplification. Some clones are missing from TCRdb's copy, which holds only in-frame ones; the method was immunoSEQ multiplex PCR. That table gives V, J and clone size, and the DNA gave D and trimming. Here the sample spans 240,000 or so clones, 82% being singletons. J gave up 5 bases and V 6 bases, and 17 bases lay outside the gene matches. This CDR3 contains 17 residues. Germline values: CDR1 MDHEN, CDR2 SYDVKM. V and J are TRBV28 and TRBJ1-2; 8 bases map to TRBD1. The receptor comes from a woman under 30 with acute or convalescent COVID-19. The sequencing sample was made of peripheral blood. The CDR3 here is CASSSSPLQGASYGYTF. CDR3 sequence (DNA): TGTGCCAGCAGCTCTTCACCACTTCAGGGGGCGTCATATGGCTACACCTTC.